The rows below give T cell receptor beta chains drawn from one sample of a study of control samples from healthy donors and cancer patients. Clones were read by immunoSEQ multiplex PCR, and TCRdb kept only the in-frame ones, dropping some. The data contain roughly 130,000 clones, around 90% of them seen just once; the ten biggest clones take up roughly 8.8%. The sample was blood. The receptors here all came from a man in his late teens or twenties in good health. Each CDR3 is given with its conserved first and last residue. The D gene is left open where the match is weak.

CDR3 protein	V gene	D gene
CAWRVNQNTEAFF	TRBV30	-
CASSEALETGVGETQYF	TRBV2	TRBD1
CSVGEGVGYGYTF	TRBV29-1	-
CASSIIFSGANVLTF	TRBV19	-
CASSERGTSSGNTIYF	TRBV2	-
CASSLIWDGYTF	TRBV12-3/TRBV12-4	-
CASNPEGQYSGNTIYF	TRBV19	-
CASSTTGISPLHF	TRBV6-6	-
CASSQTGRSGANVLTF	TRBV4-1	-
CASSEAGVAEAFF	TRBV25-1	-
CSASSFNRPDEQFF	TRBV20-1	-